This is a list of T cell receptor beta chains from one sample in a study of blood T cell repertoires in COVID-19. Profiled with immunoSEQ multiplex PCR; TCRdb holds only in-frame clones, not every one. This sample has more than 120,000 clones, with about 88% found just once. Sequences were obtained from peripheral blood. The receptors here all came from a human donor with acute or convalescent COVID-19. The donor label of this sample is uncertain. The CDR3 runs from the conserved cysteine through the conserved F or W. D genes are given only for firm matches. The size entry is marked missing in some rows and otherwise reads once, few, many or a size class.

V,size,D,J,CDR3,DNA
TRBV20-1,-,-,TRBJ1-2,CSASPGPYGYTF,TGCAGTGCTAGTCCAGGGCCGTATGGCTACACCTTC
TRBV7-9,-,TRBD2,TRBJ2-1,CASSLGPAGGRNEQFF,TGTGCCAGCAGCTTAGGTCCTGCGGGGGGACGCAATGAGCAGTTCTTC
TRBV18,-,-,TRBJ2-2,CASSPGAQENTGELFF,TGTGCCAGCTCACCAGGGGCCCAGGAGAACACCGGGGAGCTGTTTTTT
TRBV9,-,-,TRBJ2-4,CASSAQGGTGIQYF,TGTGCCAGCAGCGCCCAGGGAGGTACTGGCATTCAGTACTTC
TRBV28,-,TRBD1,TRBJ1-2,CASTSLGTGGYGYTF,TGTGCCAGCACCTCTTTGGGGACAGGGGGCTATGGTTACACCTTC
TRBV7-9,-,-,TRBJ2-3,CASSFRSDTQYF,TGTGCCAGCAGCTTTCGGTCAGATACGCAGTATTTT
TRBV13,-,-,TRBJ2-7,CASSSERTPRSSGQYF,TGTGCCAGCAGCTCGGAGCGCACGCCTCGCTCTTCGGGGCAGTACTTC
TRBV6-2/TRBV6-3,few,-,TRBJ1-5,CASSYWTGGSNQPQHF,TGTGCCAGCAGTTACTGGACGGGAGGGAGCAATCAGCCCCAGCATTTT
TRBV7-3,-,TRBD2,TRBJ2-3,CASSLTRTSGTDTQYF,TGTGCCAGCAGCTTAACCCGGACTAGCGGCACAGATACGCAGTATTTT
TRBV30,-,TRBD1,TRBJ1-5,CAWVDRVVGQPQHF,TGTGCCTGGGTGGACAGGGTGGTCGGTCAGCCCCAGCATTTT
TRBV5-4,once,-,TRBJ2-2,CASSFSTTPNTGELFF,TGTGCCAGCAGCTTTTCAACGACACCGAACACCGGGGAGCTGTTTTTT
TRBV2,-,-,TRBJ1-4,CASIWSPHNEKLFF,TGTGCCAGCATTTGGAGCCCCCATAATGAAAAGCTGTTTTTT
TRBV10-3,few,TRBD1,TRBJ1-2,CAISEGTGVDYTF,TGTGCCATCAGTGAGGGGACAGGGGTTGACTACACCTTC
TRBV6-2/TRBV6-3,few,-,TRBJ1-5,CASSTLPGGSNQPQHF,TGTGCCAGCAGTACCCTCCCCGGGGGGAGCAATCAGCCCCAGCATTTT
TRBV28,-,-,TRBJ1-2,CANQPGTLRGSYGYTF,TGTGCCAACCAACCCGGGACTCTACGGGGGAGCTATGGCTACACCTTC
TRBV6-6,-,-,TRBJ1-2,CASSYSTGQQDYGYTF,TGTGCCAGCAGTTACTCAACCGGACAGCAAGATTATGGCTACACCTTC
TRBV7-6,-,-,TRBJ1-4,CASSWGGMREKLFF,TGTGCCAGCAGCTGGGGGGGGATGCGGGAAAAACTGTTTTTT
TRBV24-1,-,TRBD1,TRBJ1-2,CATSDAGTGRISQGYTF,TGTGCCACCAGTGATGCCGGGACAGGCCGAATTTCCCAAGGCTACACCTTC
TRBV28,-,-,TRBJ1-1,CASRDSTGRDAFF,TGTGCCAGCAGGGATTCCACGGGGAGGGACGCTTTCTTT
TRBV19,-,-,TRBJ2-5,CASSKGVAVLPSETQYF,TGTGCCAGTAGTAAGGGGGTGGCGGTGCTTCCGTCGGAGACCCAGTACTTC
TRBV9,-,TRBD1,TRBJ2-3,CASSPRTGADTQYF,TGTGCCAGCAGCCCTCGGACAGGGGCAGATACGCAGTATTTT
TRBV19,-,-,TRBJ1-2,CATKWTVLNGYTF,TGTGCCACTAAATGGACTGTTCTTAATGGCTACACCTTC
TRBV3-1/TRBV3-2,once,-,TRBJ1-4,CASSQVDPGVEKLFF,TGTGCCAGCAGCCAAGTCGATCCAGGGGTTGAAAAACTGTTTTTT
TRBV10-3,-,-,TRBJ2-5,CAISESRAQETQYF,TGTGCCATCAGTGAGTCGAGGGCCCAAGAGACCCAGTACTTC
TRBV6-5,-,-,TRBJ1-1,CASIRQANSPTGAFF,TGTGCCAGCATCAGACAGGCCAACAGCCCAACTGGGGCTTTCTTT
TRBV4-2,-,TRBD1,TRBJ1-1,CASSPRAAGTGHTEAFF,TGTGCCAGCAGCCCCCGAGCCGCCGGGACAGGGCACACTGAAGCTTTCTTT
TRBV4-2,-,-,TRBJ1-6,CASSQDSGPPYNSPLHF,TGTGCCAGCAGCCAAGATTCGGGTCCGCCATATAATTCACCCCTCCACTTT
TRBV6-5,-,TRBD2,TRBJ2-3,CASSPSGGPDTQYF,TGTGCCAGCAGTCCTAGCGGGGGCCCAGATACGCAGTATTTT
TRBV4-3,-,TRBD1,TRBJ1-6,CASSPETGYGSPLHF,TGCGCCAGCAGCCCGGAGACAGGGTATGGTTCACCCCTCCACTTT
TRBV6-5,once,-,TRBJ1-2,CASSYLGGAGGYTF,TGTGCCAGCAGTTACCTTGGCGGAGCTGGCGGCTACACCTTC
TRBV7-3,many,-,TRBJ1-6,CASSSTGGAGSPLHF,TGTGCCAGCAGCTCCACGGGGGGCGCGGGGTCACCCCTCCACTTT
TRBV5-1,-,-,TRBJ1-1,CASSLPGGGTEAFF,TGCGCCAGCAGCTTGCCGGGGGGAGGAACTGAAGCTTTCTTT
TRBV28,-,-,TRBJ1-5,CASAAQNQPQHF,TGTGCCAGCGCGGCCCAGAATCAGCCCCAGCATTTT
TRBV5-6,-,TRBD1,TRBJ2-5,CASSRGTGIGETQYF,TGTGCCAGCAGCCGCGGGACAGGGATCGGGGAGACCCAGTACTTC
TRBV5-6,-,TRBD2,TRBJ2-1,CASSFLAGNEQFF,TGTGCCAGCAGCTTCCTAGCGGGCAATGAGCAGTTCTTC
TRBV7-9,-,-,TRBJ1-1,CASSLAAGEAFF,TGTGCCAGCAGCTTAGCGGCGGGGGAAGCTTTCTTT
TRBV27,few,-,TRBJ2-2,CASRPAGATGELFF,TGTGCCAGCAGGCCGGCAGGGGCAACCGGGGAGCTGTTTTTT
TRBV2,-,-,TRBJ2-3,CASSGPRTLTDTQYF,TGTGCCAGCAGTGGGCCCAGAACCCTCACAGATACGCAGTATTTT
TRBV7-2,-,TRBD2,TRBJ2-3,CASSLWGLAGGPSDTQYF,TGTGCCAGCAGCTTATGGGGACTAGCGGGAGGGCCCTCGGATACGCAGTATTTT
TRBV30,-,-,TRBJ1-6,CAWCPSESPLHF,TGTGCCTGGTGCCCGTCTGAGTCACCCCTCCACTTT
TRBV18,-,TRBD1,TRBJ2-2,CASSLGQGAGELFF,TGTGCCAGCTCACTCGGACAGGGCGCCGGGGAGCTGTTTTTT
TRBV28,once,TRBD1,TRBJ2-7,CASRTGESGQYF,TGTGCCAGCAGAACAGGGGAAAGTGGGCAGTACTTC
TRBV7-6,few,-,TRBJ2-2,CASSKRENTGELFF,TGTGCCAGCAGCAAACGGGAGAACACCGGGGAGCTGTTTTTT
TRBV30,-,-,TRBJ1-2,CASDGGWYGYTF,TGTGCTTCGGACGGGGGATGGTATGGCTACACCTTC
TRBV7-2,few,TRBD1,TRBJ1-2,CASSPGQGRGHGYTF,TGTGCCAGCAGCCCAGGACAGGGCCGGGGGCATGGCTACACCTTC
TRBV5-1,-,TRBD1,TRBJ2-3,CASSLGRTGLDTQYF,TGCGCCAGCAGCTTAGGTCGGACAGGGCTAGATACGCAGTATTTT
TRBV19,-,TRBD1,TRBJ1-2,CASSSGQGNYGYTF,TGTGCCAGTAGTAGTGGACAGGGGAACTATGGCTACACCTTC
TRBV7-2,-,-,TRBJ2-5,CASSRSSEETQYF,TGTGCCAGCAGCCGGAGTAGTGAAGAGACCCAGTACTTC
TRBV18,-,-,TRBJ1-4,CASSSSGNGEKLFF,TGTGCCAGCTCATCTTCAGGGAATGGTGAAAAACTGTTTTTT
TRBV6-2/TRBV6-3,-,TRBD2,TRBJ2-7,CASSSGLAGLYEQYF,TGTGCCAGCAGTTCCGGACTAGCGGGACTCTACGAGCAGTACTTC
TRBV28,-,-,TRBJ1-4,CASSVDTDEKLFF,TGTGCCTCCTCGGTGGACACGGATGAAAAACTGTTTTTT
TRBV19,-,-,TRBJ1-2,CASSPPQALDGYTF,TGTGCCAGTAGCCCTCCCCAGGCGTTGGATGGCTACACCTTC
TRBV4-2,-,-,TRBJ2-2,CASSQAQPGQSTGELFF,TGTGCCAGCAGCCAAGCGCAGCCGGGACAAAGCACCGGGGAGCTGTTTTTT